The 27 T cell receptor beta chains listed next were all sequenced from one sample in a study of shared clonotypes between healthy human individuals. Sequencing was performed with immunoSEQ multiplex PCR; in TCRdb, only in-frame clones are kept and a portion is missing. The sample lists hundreds of thousands of clones; roughly 77% were seen once. Sequencing was done on a sample of PBMCs. All receptors derive from a woman aged 40 to 49 in good health. Some clones in this sample may be carry-over from other donors' samples.

In this sample, this clone turned up a few times. The chain recombines TRBV5-1 with TRBJ2-3, with D perhaps TRBD1 or TRBD2 (6 bases each). Germline V gene lookup returns CDR1 SGHRS and CDR2 YFSETQ. Between the trimmed V and J ends, which lost 0 bases and 5 bases, there was a span of 19 bases. The CDR3 consists of 17 residues. Here the CDR3 reads CASSLEGGRLTGDTQYF. The CDR3 DNA reads as TGCGCCAGCAGCTTGGAAGGGGGGCGCTTAACGGGAGATACGCAGTATTTT.

The chain combines TRBV28 with TRBJ2-7; 8 nucleotides match TRBD2. There are 14 residues in the CDR3. Trimming removed 7 bases from V and 2 bases from J; junction bases left unmatched: 7. CDR1 and CDR2 (germline): MDHEN, SYDVKM. CDR3 in amino acids: CASKKSGSTYEQYF. CDR3 nucleotides: TGTGCCAGCAAGAAAAGCGGGAGTACCTACGAGCAGTACTTC.

CDR3 DNA: TGCGCCAGCAGCCGACTGGCAAACGCTTACACTGAAGCTTTCTTT. This translates into CASSRLANAYTEAFF. The gene calls are TRBV4-3 and TRBJ1-1; no clear D gene. This CDR3 has 15 residues. Trimming pared 4 bases from V and 3 bases from J, leaving 15 bases between. Germline loops: CDR1 LGHNA, CDR2 YSLEER.

The sample holds many counts of this clone. This chain joins TRBV7-8 and TRBJ2-7, with no clear D. Deletions cut 1 base from V and 6 bases from J, with 13 bases between. The CDR3 sequence is 14 residues long. Germline assignment: CDR1 SGHVS and CDR2 FQNEAQ. In DNA form, the CDR3 reads TGTGCCAGCAGCTTAGATCCCAGGTTCGGCGAGCAGTACTTC. Amino acids: CASSLDPRFGEQYF.

This chain joins TRBV19 and TRBJ2-1; D may be TRBD1 or TRBD2 (5 bases each). Looked up from germline, CDR1 is LNHDA and CDR2 is SQIVND (reference sequence). V was cut by 6 bases and J by 6 bases, with 18 bases left in between. This CDR3 is 15 amino acids long. This CDR3 reads CASSSRGGASNEQFF. CDR3 nucleotides: TGTGCCAGTAGCTCCCGGGGTGGGGCTTCCAATGAGCAGTTCTTC.

The rearrangement joins TRBV28 to TRBJ2-6, with 12 positions matching TRBD1. This CDR3 contains 18 residues. CDR1 is MDHEN, CDR2 SYDVKM, per germline. Trimming took 0 bases from V and 4 from J; bases not matched to a gene: 4. The CDR3, as DNA: TGTGCCAGCAGTTTATGGGGACAGGGGGCATCGGGGGCCAACGTCCTGACTTTC. It translates to CASSLWGQGASGANVLTF. The full variable domain, with the rest looked up from reference TRBV28 and TRBJ2-6, is DVKVTQSSRYLVKRTGEKVFLECVQDMDHENMFWYRQDPGLGLRLIYFSYDVKMKEKGDIPEGYSVSREKKERFSLILESASTNQTSMYLCASSLWGQGASGANVLTFGAGSRLTVL.

The chain uses TRBV5-1 and TRBJ2-4; D may match TRBD1 or TRBD2 (5 bases each). The CDR3 totals 14 residues. Germline CDR1 SGHRS, CDR2 YFSETQ. Trimming took off 0 bases at V and 7 bases at J, with 11 bases between the two ends. The CDR3 DNA reads as TGCGCCAGCAGCTTGGAGTCAGAGGGGAACATTCAGTACTTC. Residues: CASSLESEGNIQYF.

The V gene is TRBV30, the J gene TRBJ1-2; 8 nucleotides align to TRBD1. With V trimmed by 4 bases and J by 8 bases, 9 bases remained unmatched. Germline CDR1 reads GTSNPN; CDR2 reads SVGIG (reference sequence). The CDR3 totals 13 residues. The CDR3 loop is CAWKTSGGSGYTF. In DNA form, the CDR3 reads TGTGCCTGGAAGACTTCAGGGGGCAGCGGCTACACCTTC. The entire variable domain, with the rest obtained from reference TRBV30 and TRBJ1-2, is as follows: SQTIHQWPATLVQPVGSPLSLECTVEGTSNPNLYWYRQAAGRGLQLLFYSVGIGQISSEVPQNLSASRPQDRQFILSSKKLLLSDSGFYLCAWKTSGGSGYTFGSGTRLTVV.

The rearrangement links TRBV7-2 to TRBJ1-1; D remains ambiguous. The V end was cut by 0 bases, the J end by 3 bases, with 11 bases between. Looked up from germline, CDR1 is SGHTA and CDR2 is FQGNSA. The CDR3 has 15 amino acids. The CDR3 loop is CASSLAGYLDTEAFF. The CDR3 region has the DNA TGTGCCAGCAGCTTAGCGGGTTATTTGGACACTGAAGCTTTCTTT. Variable domain in full (rest from reference TRBV7-2 and TRBJ1-1): GAGVSQSPSNKVTEKGKDVELRCDPISGHTALYWYRQSLGQGLEFLIYFQGNSAPDKSGLPSDRFSAERTGGSVSTLTIQRTQQEDSAVYLCASSLAGYLDTEAFFGQGTRLTVV.

The chain joins TRBV7-9 to TRBJ1-4; D gene ambiguous. Trimming cost V 2 bases and J 5 bases, with 9 bases left between them. The germline V gene encodes CDR1 SEHNR and CDR2 FQNEAQ (reference sequence). The length of the CDR3 is 14 residues. The CDR3 DNA reads as TGTGCCAGCAGCTTAATGGAAGGAAATGAAAAACTGTTTTTT. This codes for CASSLMEGNEKLFF.

For this clone: Compared with germline, one end of the junction differs, possibly owing to a read error. For the CDR3, the DNA is TGTGCCAGCAGTCTATCACCCGGACCCCCCGAGCAGTACTTC. It encodes CASSLSPGPPEQYF. V gene TRBV27 combines with J gene TRBJ2-7; unclear D gene. CDR3 length: 14 amino acids. CDR1 is MNHEY, CDR2 SMNVEV, per germline (reference sequence).

The chain has TRBV28 and TRBJ2-7, with TRBD1 matching 8 bases. Germline V lookup: CDR1 MDHEN, CDR2 SYDVKM. V dropped 7 bases and J dropped 6; count of bases not matched to a gene: 17. This CDR3 contains 16 residues. The CDR3: CASTKLGTGDLGEQYF. CDR3 in DNA: TGTGCCAGCACCAAGTTGGGGACAGGTGACCTAGGCGAGCAGTACTTC.

The CDR3 spells CASSPSGLRGDTQYF. Written as DNA, the CDR3 is TGTGCCAGCTCGCCGAGTGGGTTGAGAGGAGATACGCAGTATTTT. V gene TRBV18 combines with J gene TRBJ2-3; D is uncertain. CDR1 and CDR2 (germline): KGHSH, LQKENI. The ends were cut back, 6 bases at V and 5 bases at J, with 18 bases in the middle. The CDR3 has 15 amino acids.

This clone has at least ten counts. The V call is TRBV5-6, the J call TRBJ1-1; D remains unclear. Germline assignment: CDR1 SGHDT and CDR2 YYEEEE. Trimming cost V 2 bases and J 5 bases, with 7 bases left between them. The CDR3 loop spans 12 amino acids. In DNA form, the CDR3 reads TGTGCCAGCAGCTTTGGTTTGACTGAAGCTTTCTTT. Its translation is CASSFGLTEAFF. Together with reference TRBV5-6 and TRBJ1-1, the CDR3 gives the full variable domain: DAGVTQSPTHLIKTRGQQVTLRCSPKSGHDTVSWYQQALGQGPQFIFQYYEEEERQRGNFPDRFSGHQFPNYSSELNVNALLLGDSALYLCASSFGLTEAFFGQGTRLTVV.

In this sample, this clone turned up a few times. In the same sample, other DNA sequences code for this CDR3. The chain uses TRBV5-1 and TRBJ1-1; D call uncertain. Trimming cost V 1 base and J 1 base, with 5 bases left between them. CDR3 length: 13 amino acids. The germline CDR1 and CDR2 sequences are SGHRS and YFSETQ. As DNA, the CDR3 is TGCGCCAGCAGCTTGATGGGGAACACTGAAGCTTTCTTT. Residues: CASSLMGNTEAFF.

The chain uses TRBV6-1 and TRBJ2-1; the match to TRBD2 covers 9 bases. The CDR3 has 16 amino acids. Germline CDR1 MNHNS, CDR2 SASEGT. V shed 1 base and J 0 bases; nucleotides not matched to a gene: 1. The CDR3 here is CASSEGSGGSYNEQFF. The DNA for the CDR3 is TGTGCCAGCAGTGAAGGTAGCGGGGGCTCCTACAATGAGCAGTTCTTC.

This clone has just one count. The chain carries TRBV4-1 and TRBJ2-7; no clear D gene. V lost 0 bases and J lost 0, with 9 bases in between. The germline gives CDR1 MGHRA, CDR2 YSYEKL. CDR3 length: 15 amino acids. DNA of the CDR3: TGCGCCAGCAGCCAAGACCCGGGCACCTCCTACGAGCAGTACTTC. Its protein product is CASSQDPGTSYEQYF.

V is TRBV11-2 and J is TRBJ1-1; D not resolved. In germline, CDR1 is SGHAT, CDR2 FQNNGV. The CDR3 loop spans 17 amino acids. Between the trimmed V and J ends, which lost 2 bases and 4 bases, there was a span of 20 bases. DNA of the CDR3: TGTGCCAGCAGCTTAAAACGGTCACCGAAGGGTGGCACTGAAGCTTTCTTT. This encodes CASSLKRSPKGGTEAFF.

Worth noting for this clone: The germline gene is not matched at one end of the junction; a read error may be the cause. The chain combines TRBV6-1 with TRBJ2-7; 13 bases are shared with TRBD2. The CDR3 is made up of 14 amino acids. Germline assignment: CDR1 MNHNS and CDR2 SASEGT. The CDR3 spells CAISETSGRYEQYF. As DNA, the CDR3 is TGTGCCATCAGTGAGACTAGCGGGAGGTACGAGCAGTACTTC.

This chain uses TRBV28 with TRBJ1-6; 9 positions agree with TRBD1. J lost 12 bases, V lost 5 bases, and 11 bases had no gene match. Germline values: CDR1 MDHEN, CDR2 SYDVKM. This CDR3 region has 15 residues. In nucleotides, the CDR3 is TGTGCCAGCAGTCCGAGGAGGGACAGGGTCGAACCCCTCCACTTT. It yields the protein CASSPRRDRVEPLHF.

In its sample, this clone was seen once. The V and J genes are TRBV28 and TRBJ1-5; D uncertain. Looked up from germline, CDR1 is MDHEN and CDR2 is SYDVKM. The V gene lost 6 bases and the J gene lost 6 bases, with 12 bases spanning the gap. This CDR3 region has 13 residues. The CDR3 region has the DNA TGTGCCAGCAGCCTTTCGAAGGGTCAGCCCCAGCATTTT. Translation: CASSLSKGQPQHF.

V is TRBV5-1 and J is TRBJ2-2; 7 positions agree with TRBD1. J gave up 0 bases and V 3 bases, and 2 bases lay outside the gene matches. Germline V gene lookup returns CDR1 SGHRS and CDR2 YFSETQ. The CDR3 is 15 residues long. The CDR3 spells CASSSQGSNTGELFF. The CDR3 DNA reads TGCGCCAGCAGCTCACAGGGGTCGAACACCGGGGAGCTGTTTTTT.

The chain uses TRBV2 and TRBJ2-1, with no clear D. The CDR3 runs to 15 residues. Between the trimmed V and J ends, which lost 3 bases and 0 bases, there was a span of 9 bases. In germline, CDR1 is SNHLY, CDR2 FYNNEI. CDR3 DNA sequence: TGTGCCAGCAGTGAGCGGCCTGGCTCCTACAATGAGCAGTTCTTC. This codes for CASSERPGSYNEQFF.

This clone was detected only a few times. This sample also contains other DNA sequences that code for the same CDR3. The chain couples TRBV18 to TRBJ1-1, with TRBD1 matching over 8 bases. Trimming cost V 4 bases and J 4 bases; bases outside gene matches: 5. The CDR3 consists of 14 residues. Germline V gene data show CDR1 as KGHSH and CDR2 as LQKENI. The CDR3 DNA follows: TGTGCCAGCTCACAAGGACAGGGTGTCACTGAAGCTTTCTTT. Amino acids: CASSQGQGVTEAFF.

Ten or more counts support this clone. The genes are TRBV6-1 and TRBJ2-1; 7 nucleotides line up with TRBD2. Germline V CDR1 and CDR2: MNHNS, SASEGT. The CDR3 totals 15 residues. The V segment lost 3 bases and the J segment 4 bases; nucleotides outside the gene matches: 6. CDR3 nucleotides: TGTGCCAGCAGTGACCAGGAGGGAGGGTACAATGAGCAGTTCTTC. It is translated as CASSDQEGGYNEQFF.

This chain joins TRBV12-5 and TRBJ1-2; 7 bases match TRBD1. The V and J ends lost 6 bases and 3 bases, in that order; junction bases with no gene match: 1. The CDR3 covers 12 residues. Germline V gives CDR1 LGHNT, CDR2 FRNRAP. The CDR3 DNA sequence: TGTGCTAGTGGGCAGGGGGACTATGGCTACACCTTC. Translated, it gives CASGQGDYGYTF. Together with reference TRBV12-5 and TRBJ1-2, the CDR3 gives the full variable domain: DARVTQTPRHKVTEMGQEVTMRCQPILGHNTVFWYRQTMMQGLELLAYFRNRAPLDDSGMPKDRFSAEMPDATLATLKIQPSEPRDSAVYFCASGQGDYGYTFGSGTRLTVV.

The table lists this clone with many counts. The V call is TRBV6-1, the J call TRBJ2-7; a possible D gene is TRBD2 (7 bases). V was pared by 0 bases and J by 2 bases, with 11 bases between. The CDR3 has 15 residues. Germline V gene lookup returns CDR1 MNHNS and CDR2 SASEGT. In DNA, the CDR3 is TGTGCCAGCAGTGAAGCAGGGGGGGCCGCCTACGAGCAGTACTTC. Its protein is CASSEAGGAAYEQYF.